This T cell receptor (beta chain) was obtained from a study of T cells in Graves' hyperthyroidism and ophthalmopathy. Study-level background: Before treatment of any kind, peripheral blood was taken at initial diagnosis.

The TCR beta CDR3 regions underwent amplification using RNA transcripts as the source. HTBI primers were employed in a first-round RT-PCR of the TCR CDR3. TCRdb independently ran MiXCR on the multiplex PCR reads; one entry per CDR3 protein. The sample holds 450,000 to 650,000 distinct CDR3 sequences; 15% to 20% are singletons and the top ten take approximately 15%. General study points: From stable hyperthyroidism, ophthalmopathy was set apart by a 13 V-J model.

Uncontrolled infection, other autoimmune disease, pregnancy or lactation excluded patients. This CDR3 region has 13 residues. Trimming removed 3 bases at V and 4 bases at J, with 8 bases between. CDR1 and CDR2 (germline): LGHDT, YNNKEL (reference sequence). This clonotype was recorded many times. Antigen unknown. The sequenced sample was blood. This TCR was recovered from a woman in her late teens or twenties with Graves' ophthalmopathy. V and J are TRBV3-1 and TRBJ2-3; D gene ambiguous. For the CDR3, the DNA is TGTGCCAGCAGCCATGAGTACGCAGATACGCAGTATTTT. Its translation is CASSHEYADTQYF.